This passage covers 3 T cell receptor beta chains from one sample sequenced in a study of molecular identifiers for immune sequencing clone quantification. TCRdb called the PCR reads again in MiXCR, with one record for every CDR3 protein. This sample has under 650,000 distinct CDR3 sequences; just under 20% occur once, and the top ten carry under 0.95%. The sample comprised naive CD8+ T cells from blood, with Jurkat cell RNA spiked in. Sample subset: FACS-sorted CD8+CD4-CCR7+CD45RA+ naive T cells. These receptors were taken from a human donor in good health. Some libraries in this study had Jurkat cell RNA spiked in.

This clonotype was observed many times. The chain employs TRBV6-6 and TRBJ2-3; D possibly matches TRBD1 or TRBD2 (5 bases each). V was cut by 8 bases and J by 0 bases, with 15 bases left in between. Germline assignment: CDR1 MNHNY and CDR2 SVGAGI (reference sequence). The CDR3 has 15 residues. Here the CDR3 DNA reads TGTGCCAGCCTACCGGGACGGCTTAGCACAGATACGCAGTATTTT. Translated: CASLPGRLSTDTQYF.

Concerning this clonotype itself: A single base separates this from a much larger clone, so it may be a read error. The rearrangement joins TRBV4-1 to TRBJ2-7; TRBD1 or TRBD2 may be the D gene (5 bases each). This CDR3 region has 13 residues. Per the germline V gene, CDR1 is MGHRA and CDR2 is YSYEKL. DNA for the CDR3: TGCGCCAGCGGCCAAGAAGGGGCGGGCGAGCAGTACTTC. Its protein product is CASGQEGAGEQYF.

Concerning this clonotype: A much larger clone lies one base from this, so it may be a read error. The chain employs TRBV9 and TRBJ1-3; D is perhaps TRBD1 (6 bases). The CDR3 runs to 18 residues. Germline V lookup: CDR1 SGDLS, CDR2 YYNGEE. CDR3 coding DNA: TGTGCCTGCAGCGTAGGCGGATCTACAGGGCCAACTGGAAACACCATATATTTT. It encodes CACSVGGSTGPTGNTIYF.